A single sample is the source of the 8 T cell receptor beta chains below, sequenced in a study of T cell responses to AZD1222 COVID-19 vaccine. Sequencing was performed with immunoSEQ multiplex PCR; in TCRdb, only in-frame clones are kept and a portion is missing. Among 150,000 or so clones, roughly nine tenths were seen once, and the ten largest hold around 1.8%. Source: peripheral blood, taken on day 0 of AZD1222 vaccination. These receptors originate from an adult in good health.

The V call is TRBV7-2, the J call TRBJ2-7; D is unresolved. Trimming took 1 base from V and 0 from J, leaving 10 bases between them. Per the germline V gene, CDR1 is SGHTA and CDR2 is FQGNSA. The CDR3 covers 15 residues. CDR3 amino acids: CASSLEWAVSYEQYF. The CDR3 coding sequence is TGTGCCAGCAGCTTAGAGTGGGCCGTCTCCTACGAGCAGTACTTC.

DNA for the CDR3: TGCGCCAGCAGCCAAGATTTAGGGTACGAGCAGTACTTC. It codes for CASSQDLGYEQYF. The rearrangement joins TRBV4-3 to TRBJ2-7; D call uncertain. The CDR3 sequence is 13 residues long. Between the trimmed V and J ends, which lost 0 bases and 4 bases, there was a span of 7 bases. Germline values: CDR1 LGHNA, CDR2 YSLEER.

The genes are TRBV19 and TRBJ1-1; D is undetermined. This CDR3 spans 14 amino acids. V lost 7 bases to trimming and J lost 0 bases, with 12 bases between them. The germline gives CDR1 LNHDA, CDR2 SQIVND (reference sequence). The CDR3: CASKDRTMNTEAFF. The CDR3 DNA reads TGTGCCAGTAAAGACCGAACTATGAACACTGAAGCTTTCTTT.

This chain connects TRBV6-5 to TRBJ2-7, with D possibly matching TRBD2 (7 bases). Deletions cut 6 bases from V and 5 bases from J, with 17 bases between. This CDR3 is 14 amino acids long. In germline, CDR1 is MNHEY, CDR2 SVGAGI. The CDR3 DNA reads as TGTGCCAGCAGGAAGGGGGGGCCGGGCAACGAGCAGTACTTC. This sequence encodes CASRKGGPGNEQYF.

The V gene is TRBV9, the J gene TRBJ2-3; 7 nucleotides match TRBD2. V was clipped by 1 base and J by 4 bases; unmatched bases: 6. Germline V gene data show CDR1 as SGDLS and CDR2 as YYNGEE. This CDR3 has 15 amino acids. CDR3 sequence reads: CASSVLAAVADTQYF. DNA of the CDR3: TGTGCCAGCAGCGTACTAGCGGCGGTTGCAGATACGCAGTATTTT.

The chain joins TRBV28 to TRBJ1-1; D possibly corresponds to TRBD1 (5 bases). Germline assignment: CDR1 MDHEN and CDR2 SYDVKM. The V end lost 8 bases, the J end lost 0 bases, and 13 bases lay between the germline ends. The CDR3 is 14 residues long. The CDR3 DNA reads TGTGCCAGCGGGGAGGGACTTATGAACACTGAAGCTTTCTTT. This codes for CASGEGLMNTEAFF.

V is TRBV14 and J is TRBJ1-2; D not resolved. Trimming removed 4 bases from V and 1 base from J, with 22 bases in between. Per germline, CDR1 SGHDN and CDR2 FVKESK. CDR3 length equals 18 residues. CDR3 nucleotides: TGTGCCAGCAGCCGAAGTCTTCAAGGTTCAGACTATAACTATGGCTACACCTTC. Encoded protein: CASSRSLQGSDYNYGYTF.

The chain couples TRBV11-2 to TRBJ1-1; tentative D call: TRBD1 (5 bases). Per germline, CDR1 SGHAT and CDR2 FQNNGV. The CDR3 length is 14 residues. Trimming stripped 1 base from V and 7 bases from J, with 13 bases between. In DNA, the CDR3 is TGTGCCAGCAGCTTAGTGGGACGGCAGGGTGAAGCTTTCTTT. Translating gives CASSLVGRQGEAFF.